This TCR beta chain derives from a study of CD4 T cells in relation to SARS-CoV-2 and coronaviruses. In the case of this clone: The antigen remains undetermined.

CD4+ T cells from unexposed donors were obtained before the COVID-19 pandemic (2011-2018). The cells were cultured for around ten days before CD4+ T cells were isolated. Cells permitting, SARS-CoV-2 S/N and four cold-coronavirus spikes were tested on unexposed-donor CD4+ T cells. The CDR3 spans 14 residues. Germline V gene data show CDR1 as MGHDK and CDR2 as SYGVNS. Trimming cost V 4 bases and J 4 bases; bases outside gene matches: 7. Broader study findings: In around 67% of donors, memory CD4+ clonotypes crossrecognized SARS-CoV-2 and at least one common cold coronavirus spike.

Method: immunoSEQ multiplex PCR; TCRdb's copy keeps in-frame clones and lacks some. The repertoire holds roughly 10,000 clones, with 74% as singletons. This rearrangement joins TRBV25-1 to TRBJ2-7; the match to TRBD2 covers 7 bases. The specimen was CD4+ T cells from PBMCs, cultured in vitro. This clonotype was obtained from a human donor in good health. The CDR3 DNA sequence: TGTGCCAGCAGTGTTGGCGCCGGGGGGTACGAGCAGTACTTC. This encodes CASSVGAGGYEQYF.